This TCR beta chain stems from a study of blood T cell repertoires in COVID-19. This clone was detected once. Using immunoSEQ multiplex PCR, the repertoire was profiled, and TCRdb retains in-frame clones only, with some absent. The table has some 70,000 clones, over 70% seen once. This receptor was identified in a man aged 60-69 years with acute or convalescent COVID-19. Sequenced input: peripheral blood.

The CDR3 DNA sequence: TGCAGCGGCCGGCGGGGGGAGGGCTACACCTTC. This codes for CSGRRGEGYTF. V gene TRBV29-1 combines with J gene TRBJ1-2; TRBD1 might be the D (5 bases). Germline loops: CDR1 SQVTM, CDR2 ANQGSEA. This CDR3 region has 11 residues. V was trimmed by 7 bases and J by 8 bases, leaving 14 bases between them.